The rows below give T cell receptor beta chains drawn from one sample of a study of shared clonotypes between healthy human individuals. Clones were sequenced by immunoSEQ multiplex PCR, and TCRdb holds only the in-frame ones, with some missing. The data show around 700,000 clones, with less than 85% seen just once and under 2% held by the top ten. Sequencing input: memory CD4+ T cells sorted from blood. Receptor source: a young woman in good health. CDR3s leave out the opening cysteine and the closing phenylalanine or tryptophan. The D gene is left open where the match is weak.

v_call: TRBV18; j_call: TRBJ2-3; d_call: .; cdr3_aa: ASSPTTGTRGTDTQY
v_call: TRBV19; j_call: TRBJ1-2; d_call: .; cdr3_aa: ASSSSNYGYT
v_call: TRBV7-6; j_call: TRBJ2-7; d_call: .; cdr3_aa: ASSLASWSSYEQY
v_call: TRBV5-4; j_call: TRBJ2-7; d_call: TRBD2; cdr3_aa: ASSPRGGGGFTSEY
v_call: TRBV6-1; j_call: TRBJ2-7; d_call: TRBD2; cdr3_aa: ASSEPSGSSYEQY
v_call: TRBV5-1; j_call: TRBJ2-6; d_call: .; cdr3_aa: ASRATPGANVLT
v_call: TRBV19; j_call: TRBJ2-7; d_call: .; cdr3_aa: ASSRTVQNEQY
v_call: TRBV4-1; j_call: TRBJ2-7; d_call: .; cdr3_aa: ASSRAGLRTYEQY
v_call: TRBV28; j_call: TRBJ1-2; d_call: TRBD1; cdr3_aa: ASTEPYRGNYGYT
v_call: TRBV4-1; j_call: TRBJ2-1; d_call: TRBD1; cdr3_aa: ASSQAQGSYNEQF
v_call: TRBV5-1; j_call: TRBJ2-1; d_call: .; cdr3_aa: ASSLGGRNNEQF
v_call: TRBV5-5; j_call: TRBJ2-5; d_call: .; cdr3_aa: ASSFGLLGGETQY
v_call: TRBV7-9; j_call: TRBJ2-5; d_call: TRBD2; cdr3_aa: ASSPAGVRTQETQY
v_call: TRBV28; j_call: TRBJ2-7; d_call: TRBD1; cdr3_aa: ASRDRTGSSYEQY
v_call: TRBV19; j_call: TRBJ1-3; d_call: .; cdr3_aa: ASSGVLGNTIY
v_call: TRBV4-2; j_call: TRBJ2-7; d_call: TRBD2; cdr3_aa: ASSQDFLAGGDEQY
v_call: TRBV6-5; j_call: TRBJ2-1; d_call: TRBD1; cdr3_aa: ASSPDRGFYNEQF
v_call: TRBV6-6; j_call: TRBJ1-5; d_call: .; cdr3_aa: ASSYQRGSAAQPQH
v_call: TRBV28; j_call: TRBJ1-2; d_call: .; cdr3_aa: ASSSQATVGGYT
v_call: TRBV5-1; j_call: TRBJ2-3; d_call: TRBD2; cdr3_aa: ASKDGRATDTQY
v_call: TRBV7-8; j_call: TRBJ2-3; d_call: .; cdr3_aa: ASSLEYGTYTQY
v_call: TRBV10-3; j_call: TRBJ1-1; d_call: TRBD1; cdr3_aa: AISEWTGNTEAF
v_call: TRBV19; j_call: TRBJ1-2; d_call: .; cdr3_aa: ASSISAGNNYGYT
v_call: TRBV6-1; j_call: TRBJ1-5; d_call: .; cdr3_aa: ASSAGRNQPQH
v_call: TRBV19; j_call: TRBJ2-7; d_call: .; cdr3_aa: ASSITGSYEQY
v_call: TRBV23-1; j_call: TRBJ2-2; d_call: TRBD1; cdr3_aa: ASSQSPKQGAGGELF
v_call: TRBV20-1; j_call: TRBJ2-4; d_call: .; cdr3_aa: SARRDIQY
v_call: TRBV7-8; j_call: TRBJ2-5; d_call: TRBD1; cdr3_aa: ASSLARTGRRETQY
v_call: TRBV6-1; j_call: TRBJ1-1; d_call: .; cdr3_aa: ASRAQHTEAF
v_call: TRBV5-8; j_call: TRBJ2-7; d_call: TRBD1; cdr3_aa: ASSLGTGGDHYQY
v_call: TRBV14; j_call: TRBJ2-3; d_call: TRBD2; cdr3_aa: ASSQDRRLWTSGSRTDTQY
v_call: TRBV7-9; j_call: TRBJ2-3; d_call: .; cdr3_aa: ASSYTGTHRTDTQY